The rows below give T cell receptor beta chains drawn from one sample of a study of shared clonotypes between healthy human individuals. TCRdb keeps only in-frame clones here, not all; method: immunoSEQ multiplex PCR. This sample has about 590,000 clones, with nearly 97% found just once. Sequencing input: naive CD8+ T cells sorted from blood. These receptors all stem from a woman aged 30 to 39 in good health. Both conserved end residues are part of each CDR3. The order of the fields is D gene, J gene, V gene, clone size, CDR3 protein, CDR3 DNA. D genes are given only for firm matches. Expanded clones get a size class; other rows say once, few or many, or leave the size out.

.	TRBJ2-7	TRBV21-1	.	CASSKGRRLADSYEQYF	TGTGCCAGCAGCAAAGGGCGACGACTAGCGGATTCATACGAGCAGTACTTC
TRBD1	TRBJ2-4	TRBV28	.	CASSNDRELGKNIQYF	TGTGCCAGCAGTAACGACAGGGAATTGGGCAAAAACATTCAGTACTTC
.	TRBJ2-5	TRBV7-6	.	CASSFGQTQYF	TGTGCCAGCAGCTTCGGACAGACCCAGTACTTC
.	TRBJ2-3	TRBV4-1	.	CASSHATDTQYF	TGCGCCAGCAGCCATGCCACAGATACGCAGTATTTT
.	TRBJ2-6	TRBV7-9	.	CASSFTHGSGANVLTF	TGTGCCAGCAGCTTCACTCACGGCTCTGGGGCCAACGTCCTGACTTTC
.	TRBJ2-3	TRBV18	once	CASSPAGPGGGTDTQYF	TGTGCCAGCTCACCAGCAGGGCCGGGCGGGGGCACAGATACGCAGTATTTT
.	TRBJ1-2	TRBV7-3	.	CASSLTGEGGYTF	TGTGCCAGCAGCTTAACTGGGGAGGGAGGCTACACCTTC
TRBD1	TRBJ1-6	TRBV6-1	.	CASRDRVGSPLHF	TGTGCCAGCAGAGACAGGGTCGGGTCACCCCTCCACTTT
.	TRBJ2-2	TRBV6-5	.	CASSYSSGIVSGELFF	TGTGCCAGCAGTTACTCTTCAGGGATAGTTTCCGGGGAGCTGTTTTTT
.	TRBJ2-1	TRBV27	.	CASSLGQGYEQFF	TGTGCCAGCAGTCTAGGCCAAGGGTATGAGCAGTTCTTC
.	TRBJ1-5	TRBV28	once	CASRPFGYQRNQPQHF	TGTGCCAGCAGACCGTTCGGGTACCAACGCAATCAGCCCCAGCATTTT
.	TRBJ2-7	TRBV28	.	CASSKRTISEQYF	TGTGCCAGCAGTAAAAGGACTATTAGCGAGCAGTACTTC
.	TRBJ1-2	TRBV19	.	CASSPDRGPGYTF	TGTGCCAGTAGTCCTGACAGAGGTCCTGGCTACACCTTC
.	TRBJ1-4	TRBV5-6	.	CASSLATGGGGEKLFF	TGTGCCAGCAGCTTGGCCACCGGGGGAGGGGGTGAAAAACTGTTTTTT
.	TRBJ2-1	TRBV4-1	.	CASSLSSYNEQFF	TGCGCCAGCAGCCTGTCGTCCTACAATGAGCAGTTCTTC
TRBD2	TRBJ2-1	TRBV29-1	.	CSVEGISGSTYNEQFF	TGCAGCGTTGAAGGGATTAGCGGGTCAACCTACAATGAGCAGTTCTTC
.	TRBJ2-7	TRBV13	.	CASSPPGNNEQYF	TGTGCCAGCAGCCCCCCAGGGAACAACGAGCAGTACTTC
.	TRBJ2-7	TRBV5-1	.	CASSWVGIGTPYEQYF	TGCGCCAGCAGCTGGGTCGGAATAGGGACACCCTACGAGCAGTACTTC
.	TRBJ2-7	TRBV27	once	CASSPGGPYEQYF	TGTGCCAGCAGCCCCGGGGGCCCCTACGAGCAGTACTTC
.	TRBJ1-1	TRBV5-8	.	CASSFVMRHEAFF	TGTGCCAGCAGCTTCGTAATGCGACACGAAGCTTTCTTT
.	TRBJ2-5	TRBV4-1	.	CASSQDDQEKLQETQYF	TGCGCCAGCAGCCAAGATGATCAGGAGAAGCTCCAAGAGACCCAGTACTTC
.	TRBJ1-1	TRBV27	.	CASSPRQNTEAFF	TGTGCCAGCAGTCCGCGACAGAACACTGAAGCTTTCTTT
.	TRBJ2-3	TRBV15	.	CATSRGGGHSLTDTQYF	TGTGCCACCAGCAGAGGTGGGGGTCACTCACTGACAGATACGCAGTATTTT
TRBD1	TRBJ2-7	TRBV27	.	CASSLSPGTGVSYEQYF	TGTGCCAGCAGTTTGAGCCCAGGGACAGGGGTCTCCTACGAGCAGTACTTC
.	TRBJ2-7	TRBV5-5	.	CASSPGYEQYF	TGTGCCAGCAGCCCGGGATACGAGCAGTACTTC
.	TRBJ1-1	TRBV2	few	CASSGIDRRAFF	TGTGCCAGCAGTGGGATAGACAGGCGAGCTTTCTTT
.	TRBJ1-1	TRBV9	few	CASSSRRNTEAFF	TGTGCCAGCAGCTCCCGGCGGAACACTGAAGCTTTCTTT
.	TRBJ1-1	TRBV19	.	CASSIDMPAGSRTEAFF	TGTGCCAGTAGTATAGATATGCCGGCAGGTAGTAGGACTGAAGCTTTCTTT
.	TRBJ2-1	TRBV28	.	CASSANEQFF	TGTGCCAGCAGTGCCAATGAGCAGTTCTTC
.	TRBJ2-7	TRBV4-1	.	CASSQGLDYEQYF	TGCGCCAGCAGCCAAGGACTAGACTACGAGCAGTACTTC
.	TRBJ2-7	TRBV28	.	CASRTRGYEQYF	TGTGCCAGCAGGACCAGAGGATACGAGCAGTACTTC
TRBD2	TRBJ2-5	TRBV27	.	CASSLIAGEGETQYF	TGTGCCAGCAGTTTGATAGCGGGAGAGGGAGAGACCCAGTACTTC
.	TRBJ2-7	TRBV7-8	.	CASSFDMAGGYEQYF	TGTGCCAGCAGCTTCGATATGGCGGGTGGCTACGAGCAGTACTTC
.	TRBJ2-2	TRBV19	.	CASRRDRPLREHRVRRGGELFF	TGTGCCAGTCGGAGGGACAGACCGCTTCGGGAGCACCGGGTTCGGCGGGGCGGGGAGCTGTTTTTT
.	TRBJ2-3	TRBV27	.	CASREHGHTQYF	TGTGCCAGCAGAGAACACGGACATACGCAGTATTTT
.	TRBJ1-1	TRBV19	.	CASRDKGGASTEAFF	TGTGCCAGTAGGGACAAGGGGGGCGCTTCCACTGAAGCTTTCTTT
TRBD2	TRBJ2-7	TRBV28	.	CASSQLLAALSYEQYF	TGTGCCAGCAGTCAGCTACTAGCGGCCCTTTCCTACGAGCAGTACTTC
.	TRBJ2-1	TRBV5-8	.	CASSLVINEQFF	TGTGCCAGCAGCTTGGTGATCAATGAGCAGTTCTTC
.	TRBJ1-2	TRBV5-1	.	CASSGEQRANYGYTF	TGCGCCAGCAGCGGCGAACAGAGAGCTAACTATGGCTACACCTTC
.	TRBJ2-4	TRBV2	.	CASMGSLENIQYF	TGTGCCAGCATGGGGTCGTTGGAGAACATTCAGTACTTC
TRBD1	TRBJ1-5	TRBV27	.	CASDPGTGGGQPQHF	TGTGCCAGCGATCCCGGGACAGGGGGCGGGCAGCCCCAGCATTTT
.	TRBJ2-2	TRBV1	once	CTSSRDRGTGELFF	TGCACCAGCAGCCGGGACAGGGGAACCGGGGAGCTGTTTTTT
TRBD2	TRBJ2-1	TRBV6-5	.	CASSYQAGVAYNEQFF	TGTGCCAGCAGTTACCAAGCGGGAGTTGCCTACAATGAGCAGTTCTTC
.	TRBJ2-7	TRBV5-4	.	CASSFRALEQYF	TGTGCCAGCAGCTTTCGAGCCCTCGAGCAGTACTTC
TRBD2	TRBJ2-7	TRBV6-6	.	CASSYSLAGTYEQYF	TGTGCCAGCAGTTACTCCTTAGCGGGAACATACGAGCAGTACTTC
TRBD1	TRBJ1-4	TRBV5-1	.	CASSLGTATNEKLFF	TGCGCCAGCAGCCTAGGGACAGCAACTAATGAAAAACTGTTTTTT
.	TRBJ2-7	TRBV9	.	CASSVGLGLGDYEQYF	TGTGCCAGCAGCGTAGGATTAGGACTTGGGGACTACGAGCAGTACTTC
.	TRBJ2-7	TRBV5-6	few	CASSLQTYEQYF	TGTGCCAGCAGCTTACAAACCTACGAGCAGTACTTC
TRBD1	TRBJ2-1	TRBV13	.	CASSFGQGYNEQFF	TGTGCCAGCAGCTTCGGACAGGGGTACAATGAGCAGTTCTTC
.	TRBJ1-2	TRBV6-5	.	CASSYSIGAVSYGYTF	TGTGCCAGCAGTTACTCGATAGGGGCGGTGAGCTATGGCTACACCTTC